The T cell receptor (beta chain) described here comes from a study of blood T cells in healthy people across ages. V lost 10 bases and J 1 base, leaving 16 bases between the germline ends. The germline gives CDR1 SGHTA, CDR2 FQGNSA. The CDR3 extends over 14 amino acids. The second PCR ran roughly 6 to 12 cycles with a sample-barcoded 5' primer and J-beta primers. TCRdb re-analysed the 5' RACE reads in MiXCR, keeping a single row per CDR3 protein. The sample contains around 800,000 distinct CDR3 sequences, 20% to 30% of which appear only once. A further study also used this sample, focusing on T cells of mothers and their children.

Sequencing was performed on blood. This TCR derives from a boy aged 5-17 years in good health. The chain joins TRBV7-2 to TRBJ1-1, with D hard to call. The CDR3 DNA follows: TGTGCCACAGCGTTAGCGGAGAAGAACACTGAAGCTTTCTTT. Translated, it gives CATALAEKNTEAFF.